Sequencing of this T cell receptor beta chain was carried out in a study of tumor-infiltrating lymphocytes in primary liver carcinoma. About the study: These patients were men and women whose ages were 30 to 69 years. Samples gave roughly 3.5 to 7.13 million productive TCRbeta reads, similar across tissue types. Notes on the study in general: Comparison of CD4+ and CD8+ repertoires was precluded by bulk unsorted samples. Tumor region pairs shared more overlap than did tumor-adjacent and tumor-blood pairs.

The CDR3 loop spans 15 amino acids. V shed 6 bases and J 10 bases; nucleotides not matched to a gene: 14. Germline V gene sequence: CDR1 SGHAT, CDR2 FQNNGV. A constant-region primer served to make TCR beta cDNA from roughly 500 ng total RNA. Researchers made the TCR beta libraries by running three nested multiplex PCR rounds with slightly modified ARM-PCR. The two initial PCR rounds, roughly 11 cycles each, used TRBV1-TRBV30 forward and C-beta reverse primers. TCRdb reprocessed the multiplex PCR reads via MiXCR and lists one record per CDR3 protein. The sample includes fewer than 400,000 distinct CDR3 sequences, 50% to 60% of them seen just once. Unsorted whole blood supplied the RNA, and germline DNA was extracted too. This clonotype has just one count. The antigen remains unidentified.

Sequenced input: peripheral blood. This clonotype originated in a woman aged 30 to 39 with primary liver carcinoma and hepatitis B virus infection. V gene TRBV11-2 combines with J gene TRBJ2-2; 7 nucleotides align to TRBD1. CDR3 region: CASRVTGTQSEELFF. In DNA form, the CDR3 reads TGTGCCAGCAGGGTGACAGGGACGCAGTCCGAGGAGCTGTTTTTT.